This record concerns one TCR beta chain sequence. Which antigen it targets is not known. No per-base quality is available; no much larger clone lies one base away. These data belong to a study of blood T cell repertoires in COVID-19 (dated by TCRdb to 2018 to 2020). About the full investigation: The collaborator samples originated in the United States, Italy and Spain and spanned the acute and convalescent phases of COVID-19. The prospective study material was composed of cDNA or gDNA derived from T cells, B-cell-depleted T cells, or PBMCs. Deeply sampled blood TCRbeta repertoires from subjects exposed to, actively infected with, or recovered from COVID-19 were included in the dataset. The repertoires were made available in a free public database intended to serve as a resource for research on the immune response to SARS-CoV-2. The samples were drawn from the first 160 participants of the ongoing ImmuneRACE study and from some 1,300 subjects provided by 6 global collaborators. Sample metadata almost always included a de-identified subject ID, COVID-19 status, age in years and sex. Where available, HLA class I and class II types were obtained from metadata supplied by the sample provider rather than from assay-based typing.

Study-level results and caveats: Clinical and demographic metadata were provided uncurated, with the amount varying by source and participant.

One collaborating source in Seattle enrolled patients during active infection and followed them longitudinally through the course of disease. Whole blood was collected in K2EDTA tubes by collaborating institutions according to the institutions' own protocols. For TCRbeta analysis, collaborators shipped samples in one of three forms: frozen whole blood, isolated PBMCs, or DNA extracted from either of those sample types. The immunoSEQ Assay, a bias-controlled multiplex PCR, was used to amplify TCRbeta CDR3 regions from genomic DNA. As for how the authors treated the data: The number of nucleated cells in each sample was estimated from the amplification of reference gene primers within the assay. Sequence reads were collapsed and filtered to measure the absolute abundance of every unique TCRbeta CDR3 rearrangement. For each sample, productive Simpson clonality was calculated as the square root of Simpson's diversity index across productive rearrangements. TCRdb retrieved this table from immuneACCESS and kept in-frame rearrangements only. Not all clones are present; in checked studies, unresolved V genes account for under half, and no reason is known for the remainder. The DNA was the basis for D and trimming; V, J and clone size are from that table. The sample contains fewer than 300,000 clones, approximately 83% of them found a single time. 15% to 19% of the sample is held by the ten biggest clonotypes.

Clipping removes 5 bases from V and 6 bases from J, with 5 as the unmatched junction base count. The germline V gene encodes CDR1 LNHDA and CDR2 SQIVND (reference sequence). The CDR3 numbers 14 residues from cysteine through phenylalanine. Only CDR3 DNA remains: 42 bases, in frame from the first base. This TCR was recovered from a person aged 70 to 85 with COVID-19, enrolled during active disease. The V gene is TRBV19 and the J gene is TRBJ2-2, with 8 bases aligning to TRBD1. The sequenced material came from peripheral blood. The nucleotide sequence is TGTGCCAGTAGTTCGCCGGACAGGGCCGGGGAGCTGTTTTTT. Its protein reads: CASSSPDRAGELFF.